This T cell receptor beta chain emerged from a study of blood T cell repertoires in COVID-19. Study background: The study drew acute and convalescent COVID-19 samples from the United States, Italy and Spain. PBMCs, B-cell-depleted T cells, or T cells were the source of the cDNA or gDNA that made up the material.

As handled by the study authors: Amplification of reference gene primers provided the estimated nucleated cell counts. The repertoire was sequenced with immunoSEQ multiplex PCR; TCRdb's copy has only in-frame clones and lacks some. V, J and clone size reflect that table, while D and trimming were determined from the DNA. The sample consists of about 99,000 clones, approximately 89% of them appearing once. Material for sequencing was peripheral blood. The sequence came from a woman of 80 years or more in a cohort sampled during active COVID-19.

The CDR3 reads CASSRQGAFYNEQFF. CDR3 sequence (DNA): TGTGCCAGCAGTAGACAGGGGGCGTTCTACAATGAGCAGTTCTTC. The chain links TRBV6-2 or TRBV6-3 to TRBJ2-1, with 10 positions matching TRBD1. The CDR3 extends over 15 amino acids. With V trimmed by 5 bases and J by 3 bases, 4 bases remained unmatched. Germline values: CDR1 MNHEY, CDR2 SVGEGT.